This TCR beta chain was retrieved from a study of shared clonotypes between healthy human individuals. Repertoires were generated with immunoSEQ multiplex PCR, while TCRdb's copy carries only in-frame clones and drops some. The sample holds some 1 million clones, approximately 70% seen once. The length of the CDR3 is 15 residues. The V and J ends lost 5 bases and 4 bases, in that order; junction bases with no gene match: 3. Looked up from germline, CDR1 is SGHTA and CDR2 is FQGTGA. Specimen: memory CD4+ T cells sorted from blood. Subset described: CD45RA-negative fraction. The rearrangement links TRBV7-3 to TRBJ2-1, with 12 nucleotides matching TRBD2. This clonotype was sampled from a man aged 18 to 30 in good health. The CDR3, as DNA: TGTGCCAGCAGCCCCGGACTAGCGGGGTACAATGAGCAGTTCTTC. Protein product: CASSPGLAGYNEQFF.